This T cell receptor (beta chain) was captured by sequencing in a study of shared clonotypes between healthy human individuals. CDR1 and CDR2 from the germline V gene are SGHNT and YYREEE (reference sequence). The V gene lost 4 bases and the J gene lost 1 base, with 11 bases spanning the gap. The CDR3 length is 14 residues. Measured with immunoSEQ multiplex PCR; TCRdb has only the in-frame clones, and not every one. This sample has a few million clones, with 85% to 95% found just once. The sequencing input was naive CD4+ T cells from PBMCs. The sample's subset: CD45RA+ positively selected. The sequence derives from a man younger than 30 in good health. Some clones in this sample may be carry-over from other donors' samples. The rearrangement joins TRBV5-4 to TRBJ2-5; TRBD2 might be the D (6 bases). CDR3 protein: CASSTRTTQETQYF. In nucleotides, the CDR3 is TGTGCCAGCAGCACTAGGACTACCCAAGAGACCCAGTACTTC.